This T cell receptor (beta chain) came from a study of T cells after yellow fever vaccination. Study results and caveats: Abundant bulk-derived clonotypes could contaminate FACS-sorted repertoires. Weaker in magnitude, the secondary response showed a faster peak on day 5 versus 15. Subsequent booster samples again held most clones from primary vaccination (96% CD4, roughly 91% CD8).

This clonotype was found many times. What it recognizes is unknown. 5'RACE template switching generated TCR cDNA, adding a universal primer site and UMIs. MiXCR, applied by TCRdb to the 5' RACE reads, yields one record per CDR3 protein. There are tens of thousands of distinct CDR3 sequences in the sample; around 7.1% occur only once, and roughly 29% lies in the top ten. V was trimmed by 0 bases and J by 1 base, leaving 5 bases between them. Looked up from germline, CDR1 is SGHDT and CDR2 is YYEEEE. CDR3 size: 14 residues. The TCR comes from a man aged 18 to 29 who received the YFV17D yellow fever vaccine. The V and J genes are TRBV5-6 and TRBJ1-3; D gene uncertain. The sequencing used CD8+ T cells sorted from PBMCs, collected 10 days after the first yellow fever vaccination. The CDR3 sequence: CASSLEGSGNTIYF. CDR3 coding DNA: TGTGCCAGCAGCTTGGAAGGATCTGGAAACACCATATATTTT. The variable domain in full, with the rest retrieved from reference TRBV5-6 and TRBJ1-3, is DAGVTQSPTHLIKTRGQQVTLRCSPKSGHDTVSWYQQALGQGPQFIFQYYEEEERQRGNFPDRFSGHQFPNYSSELNVNALLLGDSALYLCASSLEGSGNTIYFGEGSWLTVV.